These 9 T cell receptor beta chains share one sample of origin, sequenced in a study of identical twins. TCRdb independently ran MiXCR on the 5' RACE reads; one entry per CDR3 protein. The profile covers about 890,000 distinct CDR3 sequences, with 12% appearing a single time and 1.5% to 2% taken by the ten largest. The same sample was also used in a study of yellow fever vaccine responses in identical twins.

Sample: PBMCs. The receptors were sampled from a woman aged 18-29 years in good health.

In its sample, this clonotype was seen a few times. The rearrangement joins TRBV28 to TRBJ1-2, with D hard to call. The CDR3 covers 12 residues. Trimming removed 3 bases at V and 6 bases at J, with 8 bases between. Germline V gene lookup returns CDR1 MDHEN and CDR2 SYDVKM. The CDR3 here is CASSLPTNGYTF. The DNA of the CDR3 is TGTGCCAGCAGTTTGCCTACTAATGGCTACACCTTC.

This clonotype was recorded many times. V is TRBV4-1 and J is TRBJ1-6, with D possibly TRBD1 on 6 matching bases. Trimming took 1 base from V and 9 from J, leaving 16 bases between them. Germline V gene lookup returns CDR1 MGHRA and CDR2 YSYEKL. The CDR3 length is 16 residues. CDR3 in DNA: TGCGCCAGCAGCCAAGGGGGGGCCTCCGGAGGTTCACCCCTCCACTTT. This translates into CASSQGGASGGSPLHF.

The CDR3 region is CATSRDLASGIEQYF. CDR3 coding DNA: TGTGCCACCAGCAGAGATCTGGCTAGCGGGATCGAGCAGTACTTC. V and J are TRBV15 and TRBJ2-7, with 9 bases aligning to TRBD2. CDR1 is LNHNV and CDR2 is YYDKDF in the germline V gene (reference sequence). V lost 0 bases, J lost 6 bases, and 6 bases stayed unmatched. The CDR3 totals 15 residues.

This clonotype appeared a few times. The CDR3 sequence is CASSTAGVLNEQFF. CDR3 coding DNA: TGCGCCAGCAGCACCGCCGGGGTCCTCAATGAGCAGTTCTTC. The chain couples TRBV5-1 to TRBJ2-1; TRBD2 might be the D (5 bases). The CDR3 runs to 14 residues. Deletions cut 4 bases from V and 6 bases from J, with 14 bases between. Germline CDR1 and CDR2: SGHRS and YFSETQ.

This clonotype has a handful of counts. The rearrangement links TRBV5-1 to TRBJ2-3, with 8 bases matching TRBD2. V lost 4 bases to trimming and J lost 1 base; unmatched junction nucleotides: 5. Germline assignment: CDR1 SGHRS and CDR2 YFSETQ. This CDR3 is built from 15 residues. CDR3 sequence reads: CASSDGGAGTDTQYF. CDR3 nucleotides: TGCGCCAGCAGCGACGGGGGGGCGGGCACAGATACGCAGTATTTT.

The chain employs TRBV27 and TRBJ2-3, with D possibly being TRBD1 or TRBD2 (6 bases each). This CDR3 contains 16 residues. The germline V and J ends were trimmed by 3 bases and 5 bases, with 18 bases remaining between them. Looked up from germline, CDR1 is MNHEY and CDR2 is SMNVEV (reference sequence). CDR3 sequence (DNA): TGTGCCAGCAGTTTTTCTGGGGGGCGTCAGGAAGATACGCAGTATTTT. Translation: CASSFSGGRQEDTQYF.

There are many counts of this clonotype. The CDR3 sequence is CASLLGVGETQYF. In nucleotides, the CDR3 is TGTGCCAGCCTCCTCGGGGTTGGAGAGACCCAGTACTTC. The rearrangement joins TRBV7-2 to TRBJ2-5, with a possible D match to TRBD2 (5 bases). Germline V CDR1 and CDR2: SGHTA, FQGNSA. CDR3 size: 13 residues. V lost 8 bases to trimming and J lost 4 bases, with 14 bases between them.

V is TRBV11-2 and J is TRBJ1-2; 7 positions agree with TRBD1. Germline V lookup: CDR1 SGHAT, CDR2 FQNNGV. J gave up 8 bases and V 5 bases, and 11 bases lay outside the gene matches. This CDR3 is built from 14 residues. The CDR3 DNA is TGTGCCAGCAGCCCACCCGACAGGGTTGGAGGCTACACCTTC. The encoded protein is CASSPPDRVGGYTF.

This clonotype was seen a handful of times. CDR3 in DNA: TGTGCCAGCAGGGTAACTAGCGGATATCAGTTCTTC. This codes for CASRVTSGYQFF. This chain links TRBV12-3 or TRBV12-4 with TRBJ2-1, with TRBD2 identical over 8 bases. The J segment lost 13 bases and the V segment lost 6 bases, leaving 8 bases of the junction unmatched. CDR3 length: 12 amino acids.